This is a list of T cell receptor beta chains from one sample in a study of immune cell composition in non-small cell lung cancer. The repertoire was sequenced with immunoSEQ multiplex PCR; TCRdb's copy has only in-frame clones and lacks some. The sample holds about 2,500 clones; approximately 84% are singletons and the top ten take over 6%. The sequenced sample consisted of lung tumor tissue. The receptors here all came from a human donor with non-small cell lung cancer. Each CDR3 is given with its conserved first and last residue. The D gene is left open where the match is weak. For some rows the clone size is stated as once, few or many, or as a class when expanded; others skip it.

j_call: TRBJ2-1; v_call: TRBV7-3; cdr3_length: 19; d_call: TRBD2; clone_size: .; cdr3_aa: CASSPQSVTSGRFGDEQFF; cdr3_nt: TGTGCCAGCAGCCCCCAGAGTGTGACTAGCGGGAGGTTTGGTGATGAGCAGTTCTTC
j_call: TRBJ2-3; v_call: TRBV7-7; cdr3_length: 13; d_call: .; clone_size: once; cdr3_aa: CASSSKHLDTQYF; cdr3_nt: TGTGCTAGCAGCAGTAAGCACCTAGATACGCAGTATTTT
j_call: TRBJ2-7; v_call: TRBV6-5; cdr3_length: 15; d_call: TRBD2; clone_size: once; cdr3_aa: CASSYKSSGLYEQYF; cdr3_nt: TGTGCCAGCAGTTACAAATCTAGCGGCCTCTACGAGCAGTACTTC
j_call: TRBJ2-7; v_call: TRBV6-1; cdr3_length: 15; d_call: TRBD2; clone_size: .; cdr3_aa: CASSPWREQSGEQYF; cdr3_nt: TGTGCCAGCAGTCCTTGGCGGGAGCAGTCCGGCGAGCAGTACTTC
j_call: TRBJ1-1; v_call: TRBV14; cdr3_length: 15; d_call: .; clone_size: few; cdr3_aa: CASSLGRGTNTEAFF; cdr3_nt: TGTGCCAGCAGCCTCGGGCGGGGGACGAACACTGAAGCTTTCTTT
j_call: TRBJ1-2; v_call: TRBV28; cdr3_length: 13; d_call: .; clone_size: .; cdr3_aa: CASSLGHGYGYTF; cdr3_nt: TGTGCCAGCAGTCTGGGACACGGCTATGGCTACACCTTC
j_call: TRBJ2-7; v_call: TRBV5-4; cdr3_length: 13; d_call: .; clone_size: .; cdr3_aa: CASSLGSSYEQYF; cdr3_nt: TGTGCCAGCAGCTTGGGGAGCTCCTACGAGCAGTACTTC
j_call: TRBJ1-2; v_call: TRBV4-3; cdr3_length: 21; d_call: TRBD1; clone_size: few; cdr3_aa: CASSQESPTSGGIRTNYGYTF; cdr3_nt: TGCGCCAGCAGCCAAGAGAGTCCTACTTCAGGGGGCATTAGGACTAACTATGGCTACACCTTC
j_call: TRBJ2-1; v_call: TRBV15; cdr3_length: 16; d_call: .; clone_size: once; cdr3_aa: CATSRDGLAKYNEQFF; cdr3_nt: TGTGCCACCAGCAGAGATGGGCTAGCGAAGTACAATGAGCAGTTCTTC
j_call: TRBJ2-1; v_call: TRBV5-1; cdr3_length: 15; d_call: .; clone_size: .; cdr3_aa: CASSLAERANNEQFF; cdr3_nt: TGCGCCAGCAGCTTGGCCGAGCGGGCTAACAATGAGCAGTTCTTC
j_call: TRBJ1-1; v_call: TRBV10-1; cdr3_length: 15; d_call: TRBD1; clone_size: .; cdr3_aa: CASSAGGRGNTEAFF; cdr3_nt: TGCGCCAGCAGTGCAGGGGGCCGGGGAAACACTGAAGCTTTCTTT
j_call: TRBJ1-1; v_call: TRBV15; cdr3_length: 14; d_call: TRBD1; clone_size: .; cdr3_aa: CATSRRQGEVEAFF; cdr3_nt: TGTGCCACCAGCAGGAGACAGGGCGAGGTTGAAGCTTTCTTT
j_call: TRBJ2-7; v_call: TRBV6-6; cdr3_length: 15; d_call: .; clone_size: .; cdr3_aa: CASTSGWDSSYEQYF; cdr3_nt: TGTGCCAGCACCTCGGGGTGGGATAGCTCCTACGAGCAGTACTTC
j_call: TRBJ2-3; v_call: TRBV2; cdr3_length: 15; d_call: TRBD2; clone_size: .; cdr3_aa: CASTFSGNGADTQYF; cdr3_nt: TGTGCCAGCACCTTTAGCGGGAATGGAGCAGATACGCAGTATTTT
j_call: TRBJ2-2; v_call: TRBV10-3; cdr3_length: 18; d_call: TRBD2; clone_size: .; cdr3_aa: CAISGTGTSGSRTGELFF; cdr3_nt: TGTGCCATCAGTGGGACCGGGACTAGCGGGAGTCGCACCGGGGAGCTGTTTTTT
j_call: TRBJ2-5; v_call: TRBV20-1; cdr3_length: 11; d_call: TRBD1; clone_size: .; cdr3_aa: CRTDRGETQYF; cdr3_nt: TGCAGGACGGACAGGGGGGAGACCCAGTACTTC
j_call: TRBJ2-1; v_call: TRBV19; cdr3_length: 11; d_call: TRBD1; clone_size: .; cdr3_aa: CACEDRVRQFF; cdr3_nt: TGTGCATGCGAGGACAGGGTTCGACAGTTCTTC
j_call: TRBJ1-1; v_call: TRBV28; cdr3_length: 13; d_call: .; clone_size: .; cdr3_aa: CASKLVGNTEAFF; cdr3_nt: TGTGCCAGCAAACTGGTCGGTAACACTGAAGCTTTCTTT
j_call: TRBJ1-2; v_call: TRBV5-4; cdr3_length: 15; d_call: TRBD1; clone_size: once; cdr3_aa: CASSSGQGKIYGYTF; cdr3_nt: TGTGCCAGCAGCTCGGGACAGGGGAAGATCTATGGCTACACCTTC
j_call: TRBJ1-6; v_call: TRBV4-3; cdr3_length: 17; d_call: TRBD1; clone_size: .; cdr3_aa: CASSQDGQGLAGSPLHF; cdr3_nt: TGCGCCAGCAGCCAAGATGGACAGGGCCTTGCCGGATCACCCCTCCACTTT
j_call: TRBJ1-1; v_call: TRBV7-9; cdr3_length: 14; d_call: .; clone_size: .; cdr3_aa: CASSPTVINTEAFF; cdr3_nt: TGTGCCAGCAGCCCTACGGTCATCAACACTGAAGCTTTCTTT
j_call: TRBJ1-5; v_call: TRBV2; cdr3_length: 14; d_call: .; clone_size: .; cdr3_aa: CAAGDSRSDQPQHF; cdr3_nt: TGTGCCGCGGGAGACAGCCGGTCTGATCAGCCCCAGCATTTT
j_call: TRBJ1-1; v_call: TRBV6-5; cdr3_length: 15; d_call: .; clone_size: .; cdr3_aa: CASSYARRGNTEAFF; cdr3_nt: TGTGCCAGCAGTTACGCCAGAAGGGGGAACACTGAAGCTTTCTTT
j_call: TRBJ1-1; v_call: TRBV19; cdr3_length: 15; d_call: .; clone_size: .; cdr3_aa: CASSISRSERTEAFF; cdr3_nt: TGTGCCAGTAGTATCTCGAGAAGCGAAAGGACTGAAGCTTTCTTT
j_call: TRBJ1-2; v_call: TRBV5-5; cdr3_length: 14; d_call: TRBD1; clone_size: once; cdr3_aa: CASSPTGGNYGYTF; cdr3_nt: TGTGCCAGCAGCCCGACAGGGGGGAACTATGGCTACACCTTC
j_call: TRBJ2-7; v_call: TRBV10-2; cdr3_length: 14; d_call: .; clone_size: .; cdr3_aa: CASSTGPGPYEQYF; cdr3_nt: TGCGCCAGTTCGACAGGCCCCGGACCTTACGAGCAGTACTTC
j_call: TRBJ1-3; v_call: TRBV30; cdr3_length: 16; d_call: .; clone_size: few; cdr3_aa: CASKRSWSDSGNTIYF; cdr3_nt: TGTGCCTCGAAGAGGTCGTGGAGCGACTCTGGAAACACCATATATTTT
j_call: TRBJ2-2; v_call: TRBV28; cdr3_length: 17; d_call: TRBD2; clone_size: .; cdr3_aa: CASSSPGLAGSTGELFF; cdr3_nt: TGTGCCAGCAGTTCCCCCGGACTAGCGGGAAGCACCGGGGAGCTGTTTTTT
j_call: TRBJ2-1; v_call: TRBV9; cdr3_length: 14; d_call: TRBD2; clone_size: .; cdr3_aa: CASSFRGGANEQFF; cdr3_nt: TGTGCCAGCAGCTTTCGGGGGGGGGCTAATGAGCAGTTCTTC
j_call: TRBJ1-4; v_call: TRBV30; cdr3_length: 14; d_call: .; clone_size: .; cdr3_aa: CAWTRDSINEKLFF; cdr3_nt: TGTGCCTGGACGCGAGACAGCATAAATGAAAAACTGTTTTTT
j_call: TRBJ2-5; v_call: TRBV5-1; cdr3_length: 13; d_call: TRBD2; clone_size: .; cdr3_aa: CASSPGGLETQYF; cdr3_nt: TGCGCCAGCAGCCCGGGAGGGTTGGAGACCCAGTACTTC
j_call: TRBJ2-3; v_call: TRBV15; cdr3_length: 15; d_call: .; clone_size: .; cdr3_aa: CATSRDREVTDTQYF; cdr3_nt: TGTGCCACCAGCAGAGACAGGGAAGTAACAGATACGCAGTATTTT
j_call: TRBJ2-3; v_call: TRBV2; cdr3_length: 15; d_call: TRBD2; clone_size: .; cdr3_aa: CASSLGLAGLDTQYF; cdr3_nt: TGTGCCAGCAGCCTGGGACTAGCGGGTTTGGATACGCAGTATTTT
j_call: TRBJ2-5; v_call: TRBV29-1; cdr3_length: 14; d_call: TRBD2; clone_size: .; cdr3_aa: CSVSGGRAEETQYF; cdr3_nt: TGCAGCGTTTCGGGCGGGAGGGCCGAAGAGACCCAGTACTTC
j_call: TRBJ1-1; v_call: TRBV5-1; cdr3_length: 16; d_call: .; clone_size: .; cdr3_aa: CASSRGAGRENTEAFF; cdr3_nt: TGCGCCAGCAGCCGGGGGGCAGGGAGGGAGAACACTGAAGCTTTCTTT
j_call: TRBJ1-2; v_call: TRBV28; cdr3_length: 15; d_call: .; clone_size: .; cdr3_aa: CASSLTGQLGYGYTF; cdr3_nt: TGTGCCAGCAGTCTCACCGGACAGCTTGGGTATGGCTACACCTTC
j_call: TRBJ1-5; v_call: TRBV30; cdr3_length: 13; d_call: .; clone_size: .; cdr3_aa: CAWSVLGGQPQHF; cdr3_nt: TGTGCCTGGAGTGTACTGGGGGGGCAGCCCCAGCATTTT
j_call: TRBJ1-1; v_call: TRBV28; cdr3_length: 14; d_call: .; clone_size: .; cdr3_aa: CASSPPQLVTEAFF; cdr3_nt: TGTGCCAGCAGTCCCCCCCAACTGGTCACTGAAGCTTTCTTT
j_call: TRBJ2-7; v_call: TRBV6-6; cdr3_length: 14; d_call: .; clone_size: .; cdr3_aa: CASANSGASTEQYF; cdr3_nt: TGTGCCAGCGCTAATAGCGGAGCCTCTACCGAGCAGTACTTC
j_call: TRBJ2-4; v_call: TRBV5-4; cdr3_length: 16; d_call: TRBD1; clone_size: .; cdr3_aa: CASSTSTGVAKNIQYF; cdr3_nt: TGTGCCAGCAGCACCTCGACAGGGGTAGCCAAAAACATTCAGTACTTC
j_call: TRBJ1-5; v_call: TRBV4-1; cdr3_length: 15; d_call: .; clone_size: .; cdr3_aa: CASSQGARGNQPQHF; cdr3_nt: TGCGCCAGCAGCCAGGGGGCTAGGGGCAATCAGCCCCAGCATTTT
j_call: TRBJ2-2; v_call: TRBV2; cdr3_length: 15; d_call: TRBD2; clone_size: once; cdr3_aa: CASPGGPGNTGELFF; cdr3_nt: TGTGCCAGCCCGGGGGGGCCGGGGAACACCGGGGAGCTGTTTTTT
j_call: TRBJ2-1; v_call: TRBV28; cdr3_length: 14; d_call: TRBD2; clone_size: .; cdr3_aa: CASRTSGDYNEQFF; cdr3_nt: TGTGCCAGCAGAACTAGCGGAGACTACAATGAGCAGTTCTTC
j_call: TRBJ2-1; v_call: TRBV4-2; cdr3_length: 16; d_call: .; clone_size: .; cdr3_aa: CASSQESTGSYNEQFF; cdr3_nt: TGTGCCAGCAGCCAAGAGTCGACAGGCTCCTACAATGAGCAGTTCTTC
j_call: TRBJ2-2; v_call: TRBV2; cdr3_length: 13; d_call: .; clone_size: few; cdr3_aa: CASSDGEFGELFF; cdr3_nt: TGTGCCAGCAGTGACGGAGAGTTCGGGGAGCTGTTTTTT
j_call: TRBJ1-4; v_call: TRBV29-1; cdr3_length: 13; d_call: .; clone_size: .; cdr3_aa: CSVRSGRNEKLFF; cdr3_nt: TGCAGCGTTCGATCAGGGCGTAATGAAAAACTGTTTTTT
j_call: TRBJ2-7; v_call: TRBV5-1; cdr3_length: 13; d_call: .; clone_size: few; cdr3_aa: CAIKKDRTYEQYF; cdr3_nt: TGCGCCATCAAAAAAGACAGAACCTACGAGCAGTACTTC
j_call: TRBJ2-3; v_call: TRBV4-2; cdr3_length: 17; d_call: TRBD2; clone_size: .; cdr3_aa: CASSLTYSGNLRDTQYF; cdr3_nt: TGTGCCAGCAGCCTTACCTATAGCGGGAACCTCCGGGATACGCAGTATTTT
j_call: TRBJ1-3; v_call: TRBV27; cdr3_length: 16; d_call: .; clone_size: .; cdr3_aa: CASSPRPPYSGNTIYF; cdr3_nt: TGTGCCAGCAGCCCGCGGCCTCCTTACTCTGGAAACACCATATATTTT
j_call: TRBJ1-5; v_call: TRBV18; cdr3_length: 15; d_call: TRBD1; clone_size: .; cdr3_aa: CASSPEQGAGQPQHF; cdr3_nt: TGTGCCAGCTCACCAGAACAGGGGGCGGGTCAGCCCCAGCATTTT
j_call: TRBJ2-2; v_call: TRBV28; cdr3_length: 14; d_call: TRBD2; clone_size: .; cdr3_aa: CASWASGSTGELFF; cdr3_nt: TGTGCCAGCTGGGCTAGCGGGAGCACCGGGGAGCTGTTTTTT
j_call: TRBJ1-6; v_call: TRBV5-4; cdr3_length: 14; d_call: TRBD1; clone_size: .; cdr3_aa: CASSGTGGDSPLHF; cdr3_nt: TGTGCCAGCAGCGGGACAGGGGGGGATTCACCCCTCCACTTT